This record concerns one TCR beta chain sequence. Its antigen is still unknown. The sample is drawn from a study of blood T cells in healthy people across ages. Study as a whole: With template switching, about one barcoded beta molecule was captured per two T cells.

Per sample, extraction of total RNA gave at least 6 micrograms in every case. Germline V gives CDR1 SEHNR, CDR2 FQNEAQ (reference sequence). Deletions cut 5 bases from V and 2 bases from J, with 9 bases between. The CDR3 totals 13 residues. Primers used in a second PCR of about 7 to 12 cycles were a sample-barcoded 5' primer and a J-beta primer mix. Unique molecular identifiers of 12 random nucleotides labeled each cDNA. TCRdb analysed the 5' RACE reads with MiXCR anew, one entry per CDR3 protein. The sample includes roughly 700,000 distinct CDR3 sequences, about 52% of them seen just once. Study outcomes and limitations: Among long-lived donors, naive CD4+ cells were more numerous and diversity higher than in aged donors.

This chain links TRBV7-9 with TRBJ2-5, with D tentatively TRBD2 (5 bases). Sequencing was carried out using blood. This clonotype was sampled from a woman in her sixties or seventies in good health. CDR3 region: CASSIPGQETQYF. CDR3 DNA: TGTGCCAGCAGCATTCCGGGACAAGAGACCCAGTACTTC.